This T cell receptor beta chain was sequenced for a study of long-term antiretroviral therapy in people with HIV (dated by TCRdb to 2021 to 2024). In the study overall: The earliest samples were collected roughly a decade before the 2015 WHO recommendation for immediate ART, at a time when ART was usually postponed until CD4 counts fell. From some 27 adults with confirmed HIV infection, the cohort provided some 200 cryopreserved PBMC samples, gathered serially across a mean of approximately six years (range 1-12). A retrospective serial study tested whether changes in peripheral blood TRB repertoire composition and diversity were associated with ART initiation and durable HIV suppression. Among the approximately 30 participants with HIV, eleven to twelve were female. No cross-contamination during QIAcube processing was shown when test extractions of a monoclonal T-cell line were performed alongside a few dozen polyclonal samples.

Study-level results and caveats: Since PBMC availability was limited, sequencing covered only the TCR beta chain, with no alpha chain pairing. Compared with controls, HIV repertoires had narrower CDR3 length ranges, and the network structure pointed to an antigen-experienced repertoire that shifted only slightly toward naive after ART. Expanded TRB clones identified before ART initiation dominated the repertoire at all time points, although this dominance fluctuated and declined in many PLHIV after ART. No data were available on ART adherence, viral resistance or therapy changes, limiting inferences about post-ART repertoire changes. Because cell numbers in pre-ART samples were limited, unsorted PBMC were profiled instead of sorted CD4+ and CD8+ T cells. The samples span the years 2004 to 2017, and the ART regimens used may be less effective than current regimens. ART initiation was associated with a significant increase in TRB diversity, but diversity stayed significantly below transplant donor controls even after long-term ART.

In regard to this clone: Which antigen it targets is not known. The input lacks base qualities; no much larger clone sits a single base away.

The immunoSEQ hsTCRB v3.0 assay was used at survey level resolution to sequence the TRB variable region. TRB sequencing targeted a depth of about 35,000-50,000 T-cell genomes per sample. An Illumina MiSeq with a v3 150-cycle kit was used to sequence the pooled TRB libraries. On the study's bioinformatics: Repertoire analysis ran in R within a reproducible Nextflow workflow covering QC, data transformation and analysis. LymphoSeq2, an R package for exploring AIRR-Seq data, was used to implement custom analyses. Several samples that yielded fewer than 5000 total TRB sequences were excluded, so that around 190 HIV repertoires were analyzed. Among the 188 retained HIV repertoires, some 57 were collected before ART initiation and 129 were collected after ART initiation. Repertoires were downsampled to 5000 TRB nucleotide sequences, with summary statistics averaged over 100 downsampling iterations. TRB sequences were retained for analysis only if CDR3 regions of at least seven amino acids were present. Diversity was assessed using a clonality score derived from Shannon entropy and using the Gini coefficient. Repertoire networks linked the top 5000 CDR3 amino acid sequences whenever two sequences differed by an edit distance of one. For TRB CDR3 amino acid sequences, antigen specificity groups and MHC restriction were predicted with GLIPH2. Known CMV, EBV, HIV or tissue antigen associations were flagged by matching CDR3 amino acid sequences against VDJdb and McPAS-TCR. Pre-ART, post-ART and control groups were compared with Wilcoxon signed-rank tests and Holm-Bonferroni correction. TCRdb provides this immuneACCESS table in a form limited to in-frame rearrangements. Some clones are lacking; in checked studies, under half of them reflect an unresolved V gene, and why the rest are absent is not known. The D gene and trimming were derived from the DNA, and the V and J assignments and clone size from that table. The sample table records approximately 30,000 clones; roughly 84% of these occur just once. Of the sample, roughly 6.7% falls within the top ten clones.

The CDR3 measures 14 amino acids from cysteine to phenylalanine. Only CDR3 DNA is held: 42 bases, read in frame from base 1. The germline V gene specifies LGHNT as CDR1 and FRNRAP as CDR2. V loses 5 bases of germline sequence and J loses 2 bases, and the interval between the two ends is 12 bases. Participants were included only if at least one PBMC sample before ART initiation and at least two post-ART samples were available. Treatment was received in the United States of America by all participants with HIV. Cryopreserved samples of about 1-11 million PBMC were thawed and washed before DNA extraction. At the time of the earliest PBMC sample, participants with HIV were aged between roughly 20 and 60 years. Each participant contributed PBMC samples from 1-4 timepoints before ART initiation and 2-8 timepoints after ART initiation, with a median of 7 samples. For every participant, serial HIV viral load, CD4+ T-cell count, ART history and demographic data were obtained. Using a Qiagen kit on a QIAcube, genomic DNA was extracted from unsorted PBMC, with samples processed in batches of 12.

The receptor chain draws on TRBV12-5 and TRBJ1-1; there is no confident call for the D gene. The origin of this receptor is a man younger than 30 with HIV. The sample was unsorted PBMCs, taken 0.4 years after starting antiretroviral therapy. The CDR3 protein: CASGPPPVNTEAFF. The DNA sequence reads TGTGCTAGTGGTCCACCTCCCGTCAACACTGAAGCTTTCTTT.